This TCR beta chain was obtained from a study of T cells in Graves' hyperthyroidism and ophthalmopathy. Study findings and constraints: Classification by a 13 V-J model distinguished ophthalmopathy from stable hyperthyroidism.

Amplification yielded TCR beta CDR3 regions, with RNA transcripts as the source. During a first-round RT-PCR of the TCR CDR3, the HTBI primer set was used. A single record per CDR3 protein comes from TCRdb applying MiXCR to the multiplex PCR reads. The sample lists 360,000 or so distinct CDR3 sequences, over 15% occurring once. Many counts were recorded for this clonotype. What it recognizes is unknown. A single base separates this from a much larger clone, so it may be a read error. Exclusion followed for patients with uncontrolled infection, other autoimmune disease, pregnancy or lactation. Each diagnosis was grounded in clinical symptoms, serum thyroxine and TRAb, thyroid ultrasound, and orbital computed tomography. PBMCs stemmed from 10 ml fresh peripheral blood. The sequenced material came from blood. The receptor was derived from a woman between 40 and 50 years old with Graves' ophthalmopathy.

CDR3 amino acids: CATTLTGGFGANALTF. The DNA of the CDR3 is TGTGCCACCACCCTGACAGGGGGCTTTGGGGCCAACGCCCTGACTTTC. This chain links TRBV15 with TRBJ2-6; 10 bases line up with TRBD1. This CDR3 is built from 16 residues. Germline lookup yields CDR1 LNHNV and CDR2 YYDKDF (reference sequence). Supplemented by reference TRBV15 and TRBJ2-6, the full variable domain reads DAMVIQNPRYQVTQFGKPVTLSCSQTLNHNVMYWYQQKSSQAPKLLFHYYDKDFNNEADTPDNFQSRRPNTSFCFLDIRSPGLGDTAMYLCATTLTGGFGANALTFGAGSRLTVL.